This T cell receptor (beta chain) appears in the sequencing data of a study of blood T cell repertoires in COVID-19. In the study overall: The United States, Italy and Spain supplied acute and convalescent COVID-19 samples. T cells, B-cell-depleted T cells, or PBMCs supplied cDNA or gDNA.

Seattle patients were enrolled while actively infected and followed longitudinally. In the source study's methods: Cell counts per sample came from amplifying reference gene primers. TCRdb's copy holds only in-frame clones and misses some; the assay was immunoSEQ multiplex PCR. Clone size and V and J calls were adopted from that table, with D and trimming inferred from the DNA. The repertoire consists of around 260,000 clones, with over 80% occurring once and the leading ten covering roughly 10%. The sequenced sample consisted of peripheral blood. The TCR was taken from a woman aged 65 to 85 with COVID-19, enrolled during active disease.

This chain's CDR3 is CASSQDPYRGQPQHF. CDR3 nucleotide sequence: TGCGCCAGCAGCCAAGATCCTTACAGGGGTCAGCCCCAGCATTTT. V is TRBV4-1 and J is TRBJ1-5; 7 bases align to TRBD1. The CDR3 contains 15 residues. Germline V gives CDR1 MGHRA, CDR2 YSYEKL. Trimming cost V 0 bases and J 6 bases; bases outside gene matches: 5.